The 10 T cell receptor beta chains below all came from one sample that was sequenced in a study of blood T cell repertoires in COVID-19 (dated by TCRdb to the early 2020s). Libraries were made using the immunoSEQ multiplex PCR assay. Entries here come from immuneACCESS through TCRdb and include only in-frame sequences with V and J called. Some clones fail to appear in such tables; in the studies checked, an unresolved V gene covers under half of the shortfall, and the cause of the remainder is unknown. This sample comprises about 37,000 clones, 91% of them detected only once. 15% to 19% of the sample lies in the top ten. Sample: peripheral blood. Receptor source: a woman in her thirties in a cohort sampled during active COVID-19.

This chain connects TRBV2 to TRBJ2-1; 10 bases fit TRBD2. The V gene end was trimmed by 2 bases and the J gene end by 2 bases; junction bases not matched to a gene: 9. Germline CDR1 reads SNHLY; CDR2 reads FYNNEI. The CDR3 extends over 18 amino acids. CDR3 sequence reads: CASSEIRGLAGAYNEQFF. CDR3 DNA: TGTGCCAGCAGTGAAATCCGCGGGCTAGCGGGAGCCTACAATGAGCAGTTCTTC.

The genes are TRBV15 and TRBJ1-1; D gene uncertain. Germline V CDR1 and CDR2: LNHNV, YYDKDF (reference sequence). CDR3 size: 13 residues. V was trimmed by 0 bases and J by 4 bases, leaving 6 bases between them. Here the CDR3 DNA reads TGTGCCACCAGCAGAGATGAGATCACTGAAGCTTTCTTT. This gives the protein CATSRDEITEAFF.

This chain joins TRBV5-1 and TRBJ1-5; 10 bases match TRBD1. V shed 0 bases, J shed 5 bases, and the junction held 2 bases outside the gene matches. Germline CDR1 SGHRS, CDR2 YFSETQ. The CDR3 totals 15 residues. The CDR3 loop reads CASSLAGQGHQPQHF. The DNA for the CDR3 is TGCGCCAGCAGCTTGGCGGGACAGGGGCATCAGCCCCAGCATTTT.

The chain joins TRBV24-1 to TRBJ1-2; TRBD1 agrees at 9 bases. The germline V gene encodes CDR1 KGHDR and CDR2 SFDVKD. With 4 bases clipped from V and 3 bases from J, the junction kept 5 bases outside the gene matches. The CDR3 runs to 15 residues. CDR3 nucleotide sequence: TGTGCCACCAGTGACCCAGGACAGGGGTACTATGGCTACACCTTC. This encodes CATSDPGQGYYGYTF.

The chain employs TRBV5-6 and TRBJ2-3; D is possibly TRBD1 (9 bases). The germline CDR1 and CDR2 sequences are SGHDT and YYEEEE. The length of the CDR3 is 18 residues. Trimming removed 0 bases from V and 2 bases from J, with 19 bases in between. The chain's CDR3 is CASSLDGGDRADTDTQYF. CDR3 in DNA: TGTGCCAGCAGCTTGGACGGGGGGGACAGGGCGGACACAGATACGCAGTATTTT.

This chain joins TRBV28 and TRBJ1-2; weak D call: TRBD1 (6 bases). This CDR3 contains 13 residues. The germline CDR1 and CDR2 sequences are MDHEN and SYDVKM. V lost 8 bases, J lost 7 bases, and 17 bases lay in between. The CDR3 protein is CASLEPRTAGYTF. The CDR3 DNA follows: TGTGCCAGCCTCGAACCCAGGACAGCTGGCTACACCTTC.

The gene calls are TRBV7-3 and TRBJ2-2; TRBD1 matches at 9 bases. V dropped 2 bases and J dropped 4; count of bases not matched to a gene: 5. CDR1 and CDR2 from the germline V gene are SGHTA and FQGTGA. The CDR3 loop spans 16 amino acids. CDR3 in amino acids: CASSLVGTGSTGELFF. CDR3 sequence (DNA): TGTGCCAGCAGCTTAGTAGGGACAGGGTCCACCGGGGAGCTGTTTTTT.

V usage is TRBV2 and J usage is TRBJ1-1; D not resolved. V shed 6 bases and J shed 0 bases, with 11 bases lying between them. The CDR3 spans 14 residues. Germline V lookup: CDR1 SNHLY, CDR2 FYNNEI. As DNA, the CDR3 is TGTGCCAGCAGGTACAGAGTAATGAACACTGAAGCTTTCTTT. Protein sequence: CASRYRVMNTEAFF.

The chain couples TRBV28 to TRBJ1-5; a possible D gene is TRBD1 (6 bases). This CDR3 spans 16 amino acids. With 4 bases removed from V and 5 bases from J, the gap between germline ends came to 18 bases. Germline assignment: CDR1 MDHEN and CDR2 SYDVKM. The CDR3 DNA is TGTGCCAGCAGTTCTACCCGAGGCAGGGGACATCAGCCCCAGCATTTT. Protein product: CASSSTRGRGHQPQHF.

This clone showed up just a few times. One end of the junction fails to match germline, which may point to a read error. The J gene is TRBJ2-7, the V gene TRBV7-7, with D perhaps TRBD2 (6 bases). CDR3 length: 15 amino acids. Germline CDR1 SSHAT, CDR2 FNYEAQ (reference sequence). The CDR3 sequence: CASSLGDGTGYEQYF. The CDR3 DNA follows: TGTGCTAGCAGCTTAGGAGACGGGACTGGCTACGAGCAGTACTTC. Complete variable domain (other parts from reference TRBV7-7 and TRBJ2-7): GAGVSQSPRYKVTKRGQDVTLRCDPISSHATLYWYQQALGQGPEFLTYFNYEAQPDKSGLPSDRFSAERPEGSISTLTIQRTEQRDSAMYRCASSLGDGTGYEQYFGPGTRLTVT.